The 23 T cell receptor beta chains presented below share a single source sample, sequenced in a study of blood T cells in healthy people across ages. Next came a second PCR, run for roughly 6 to 11 cycles, which used a sample-barcoded 5' primer along with a J-beta primer mix. MiXCR, run by TCRdb on the 5' RACE reads, gives a single entry per CDR3 protein. The sample yields 1.6 million or so distinct CDR3 sequences, roughly 30% seen once. Input material: blood. Receptors originate from a woman aged 25 to 39 in good health.

This clonotype was counted a single time. The CDR3 DNA follows: TGTGCCAGCAGCCCTATGGGACAGAACTACGAGCAGTACTTC. Translating it yields CASSPMGQNYEQYF. The chain couples TRBV5-6 to TRBJ2-7, with TRBD1 matching 7 bases. The CDR3 has 14 amino acids. Germline-derived CDR1 and CDR2 are SGHDT and YYEEEE. V lost 4 bases and J lost 3; bases outside the gene matches: 7.

This clonotype has a handful of counts. The genes are TRBV29-1 and TRBJ1-2; D is undetermined. V lost 3 bases and J lost 2, with 19 bases in between. The CDR3 runs to 16 residues. Germline V CDR1 and CDR2: SQVTM, ANQGSEA. CDR3 loop: CSVEVSRVGGNYGYTF. In DNA form, the CDR3 reads TGCAGCGTTGAGGTTTCCCGGGTGGGCGGCAACTATGGCTACACCTTC.

The chain combines TRBV7-9 with TRBJ2-7; TRBD1 matches at 7 bases. J gave up 5 bases and V 4 bases, and 8 bases lay outside the gene matches. The CDR3 has 14 residues. CDR1 and CDR2 (germline): SEHNR, FQNEAQ (reference sequence). The CDR3 loop reads CASSSPGGTNEQYF. The CDR3 region has the DNA TGTGCCAGCAGCTCCCCAGGGGGTACTAACGAGCAGTACTTC.

This clonotype turned up a few times. This chain uses TRBV20-1 with TRBJ2-4, with D hard to call. The end of the DNA aligns better with TRBJ2-7, so the J call may be wrong. CDR1 and CDR2 from the germline V gene are DFQATT and SNEGSKA (reference sequence). The CDR3 runs to 12 residues. Written as DNA, the CDR3 is TGCAGTGCTAGAGATGAGGAGAGCGAGCAGTACTTC. Its translation is CSARDEESEQYF.

As regards this clonotype: The junction does not match germline at one end; this may be a read error. The chain carries TRBV5-1 and TRBJ2-1; tentative D call: TRBD1 (7 bases). The CDR3 consists of 13 residues. Germline CDR1 is SGHRS and CDR2 is YFSETQ. CDR3 sequence: CACSLGRGDEQFF. In DNA, the CDR3 is TGCGCCTGCAGCTTGGGCAGGGGGGATGAGCAGTTCTTC.

V and J are TRBV20-1 and TRBJ1-2; D is ambiguous. The ends were cut back, 3 bases at V and 6 bases at J, with 14 bases in the middle. CDR3 length equals 13 residues. In germline, CDR1 is DFQATT, CDR2 SNEGSKA (reference sequence). The CDR3 DNA sequence: TGCAGTGCTAGCATCCCACCTGGGAATGGCTACACCTTC. Translated: CSASIPPGNGYTF.

V and J are TRBV20-1 and TRBJ2-5, with 7 bases lining up with TRBD1. The CDR3 sequence is 13 residues long. V gave up 5 bases and J gave up 4 bases; unmatched junction bases: 7. The germline CDR1 and CDR2 sequences are DFQATT and SNEGSKA (reference sequence). The chain's CDR3 is CSALDRVGETQYF. Written as DNA, the CDR3 is TGCAGTGCTCTCGACAGGGTAGGAGAGACCCAGTACTTC.

This clonotype has more than one count but fewer than ten. This sequence joins TRBV6-6 and TRBJ2-6, with no clear D. V gave up 6 bases and J gave up 2 bases, with 11 bases separating them. Germline CDR1 and CDR2: MNHNY and SVGAGI (reference sequence). The CDR3 is 15 amino acids. The CDR3 DNA is TGTGCCAGCAGCCCCGTACGGACTGGGGCCAACGTCCTGACTTTC. It specifies CASSPVRTGANVLTF.

The genes are TRBV7-2 and TRBJ2-1; no reliable D call. V shed 2 bases and J shed 1 base, with 12 bases lying between them. The CDR3 is 16 residues long. The germline gives CDR1 SGHTA, CDR2 FQGNSA. The CDR3 nucleotides are TGTGCCAGCAGCTTACAACGGGTAGTTTCCTACAATGAGCAGTTCTTC. Amino acid sequence: CASSLQRVVSYNEQFF.

The V gene is TRBV6-2 or TRBV6-3, the J gene TRBJ1-5; possible D gene TRBD1, 5 bases. Germline CDR1 reads MNHEY; CDR2 reads SVGEGT. CDR3 size: 13 residues. Trimming cost V 5 bases and J 7 bases, with 12 bases left between them. CDR3 region: CASSPLRGQPQHF. For the CDR3, the DNA is TGTGCCAGCAGTCCGCTGAGGGGCCAGCCCCAGCATTTT.

This clonotype has more than one count but fewer than ten. The chain combines TRBV5-1 with TRBJ2-5; D is possibly TRBD1 or TRBD2 (5 bases each). TRBJ2-7 matches the DNA end more closely, so the J call is doubtful. CDR3 size: 16 residues. Germline CDR1 reads SGHRS; CDR2 reads YFSETQ. The CDR3 nucleotides are TGCGCCAGCAGCCCCGGGGCCATTCTTAGACCCGACGAGCAGTACTTC. This sequence encodes CASSPGAILRPDEQYF.

The sample holds a few counts of this clonotype. The gene calls are TRBV12-3 or TRBV12-4 and TRBJ1-2, with TRBD1 matching 7 bases. CDR3 size: 11 residues. J gave up 8 bases and V 6 bases, and 3 bases lay outside the gene matches. CDR3 DNA: TGTGCCAGCAGCAGACAGGGAGGCTACACCTTC. This translates into CASSRQGGYTF.

This rearrangement joins TRBV3-1 to TRBJ1-4; no clear D gene. The CDR3 is made up of 15 amino acids. V shed 0 bases and J shed 4 bases, with 9 bases lying between them. Germline lookup yields CDR1 LGHDT and CDR2 YNNKEL (reference sequence). The chain's CDR3 is CASSQDPGINEKLFF. The CDR3 nucleotides read TGTGCCAGCAGCCAAGACCCTGGAATTAATGAAAAACTGTTTTTT.

This clonotype came up many times. V and J are TRBV29-1 and TRBJ2-7; no firm D call. Trimming took 0 bases from V and 5 from J, leaving 8 bases between them. This CDR3 region has 12 residues. Per germline, CDR1 SQVTM and CDR2 ANQGSEA. Here the CDR3 reads CSVEEVSNEQYF. CDR3 in DNA: TGCAGCGTTGAAGAAGTGTCCAACGAGCAGTACTTC.

The sample holds a few counts of this clonotype. This chain links TRBV10-3 with TRBJ2-5, with TRBD2 identical over 7 bases. This CDR3 is 14 amino acids long. V lost 10 bases and J lost 5; bases outside the gene matches: 13. Germline lookup yields CDR1 ENHRY and CDR2 SYGVKD. The CDR3 DNA follows: TGTGCCACATCGGGAGCGGGGAGTTGGGAGACCCAGTACTTC. Protein sequence: CATSGAGSWETQYF.

CDR3 in DNA: TGTGCCAGCAGCCGCGGTTCGGCCTACAATGAGCAGTTCTTC. It codes for CASSRGSAYNEQFF. The V gene is TRBV6-5, the J gene TRBJ2-1; D is undetermined. Trimming pared 6 bases from V and 2 bases from J, leaving 11 bases between. Germline V lookup: CDR1 MNHEY, CDR2 SVGAGI. The CDR3 spans 14 residues.

This clonotype occurred a few times. The J gene is TRBJ2-7, the V gene TRBV27; 8 nucleotides align to TRBD2. J was trimmed by 3 bases and V by 5 bases; bases with no gene match: 6. Germline V gene sequence: CDR1 MNHEY, CDR2 SMNVEV (reference sequence). The CDR3 extends over 14 amino acids. This CDR3 is CASSPSGSYYEQYF. In nucleotides, the CDR3 is TGTGCCAGCAGTCCTAGCGGGTCCTACTACGAGCAGTACTTC.

This sequence joins TRBV3-1 and TRBJ2-5; 11 nucleotides match TRBD2. Germline CDR1 reads LGHDT; CDR2 reads YNNKEL (reference sequence). V dropped 4 bases and J dropped 0; count of bases not matched to a gene: 7. The CDR3 loop spans 17 amino acids. The CDR3 loop reads CASSRMGTSGYQETQYF. The CDR3 DNA sequence: TGTGCCAGCAGCCGGATGGGGACTAGCGGATACCAAGAGACCCAGTACTTC.

This chain joins TRBV6-6 and TRBJ2-1, with 9 bases aligning to TRBD2. This CDR3 contains 16 residues. The trim removed 4 bases at V and 4 bases at J, leaving 8 bases unmatched. Germline lookup yields CDR1 MNHNY and CDR2 SVGAGI (reference sequence). This CDR3 is CASSLRSSGGYNEQFF. The DNA of the CDR3 is TGTGCCAGCAGTTTACGGAGTAGCGGGGGATACAATGAGCAGTTCTTC.

CDR3 in amino acids: CSARVKGSNTEAFF. DNA of the CDR3: TGCAGTGCTAGAGTAAAGGGGTCGAACACTGAAGCTTTCTTT. The J gene is TRBJ1-1, the V gene TRBV20-1; the D gene is possibly TRBD1 (5 bases). Per the germline V gene, CDR1 is DFQATT and CDR2 is SNEGSKA (reference sequence). V dropped 1 base and J dropped 1 base, with 10 bases sitting between them. The length of the CDR3 is 14 residues.

The J gene is TRBJ2-4, the V gene TRBV29-1; D call uncertain. V shed 7 bases and J shed 2 bases, with 18 bases lying between them. CDR1 and CDR2 from the germline V gene are SQVTM and ANQGSEA. The CDR3 totals 15 residues. CDR3 sequence reads: CSAERTRDPKNIQYF. The CDR3 nucleotides read TGCAGCGCAGAACGAACAAGGGATCCCAAAAACATTCAGTACTTC.

The chain joins TRBV9 to TRBJ1-2; the D gene is possibly TRBD1 (6 bases). This CDR3 has 14 amino acids. Trimming removed 0 bases from V and 7 bases from J, with 13 bases in between. From germline, CDR1 is SGDLS and CDR2 YYNGEE. The CDR3 DNA sequence: TGTGCCAGCAGCGTAGAGGCGGGGGCAAGTGGCTACACCTTC. Amino acid sequence: CASSVEAGASGYTF.

This clonotype was detected a few times. The rearrangement links TRBV30 to TRBJ1-2; D perhaps matches TRBD1 (5 bases). The CDR3 extends over 13 amino acids. Germline CDR1 and CDR2: GTSNPN and SVGIG (reference sequence). Trimming took off 3 bases at V and 4 bases at J, with 12 bases between the two ends. CDR3 amino acids: CAWRQALLYGYTF. CDR3 DNA sequence: TGTGCCTGGAGACAGGCGCTTCTCTATGGCTACACCTTC.